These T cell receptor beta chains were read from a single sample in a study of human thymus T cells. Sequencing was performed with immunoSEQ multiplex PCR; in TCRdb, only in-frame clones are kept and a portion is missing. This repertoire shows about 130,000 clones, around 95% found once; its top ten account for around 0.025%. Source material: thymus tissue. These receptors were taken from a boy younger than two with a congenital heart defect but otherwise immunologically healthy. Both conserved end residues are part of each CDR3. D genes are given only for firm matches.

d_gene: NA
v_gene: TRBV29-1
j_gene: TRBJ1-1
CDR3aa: CSVEDRVGTEAFF

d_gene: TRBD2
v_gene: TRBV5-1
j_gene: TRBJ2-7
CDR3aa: CASSLYGGTSEQYF

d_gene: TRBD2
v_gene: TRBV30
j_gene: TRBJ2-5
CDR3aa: CAWSVLAGVEETQYF

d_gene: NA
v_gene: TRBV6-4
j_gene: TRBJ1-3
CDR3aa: CASSEGLAGNTIYF

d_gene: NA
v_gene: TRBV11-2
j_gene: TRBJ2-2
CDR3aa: CASSEPWKTGELFF

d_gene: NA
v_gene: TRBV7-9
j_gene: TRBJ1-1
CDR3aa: CASSMGTEAFF

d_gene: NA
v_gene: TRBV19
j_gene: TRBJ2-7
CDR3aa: CASSPTPSGEQYF

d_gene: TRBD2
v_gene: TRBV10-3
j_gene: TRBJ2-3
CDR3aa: CAISEGLAGVLTDTQYF

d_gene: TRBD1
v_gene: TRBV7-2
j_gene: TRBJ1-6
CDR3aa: CASHTQGRALHF

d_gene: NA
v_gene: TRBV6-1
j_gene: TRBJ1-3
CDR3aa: CASSALGPSSGNTIYF

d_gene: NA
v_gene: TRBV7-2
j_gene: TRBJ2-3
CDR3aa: CASSFISTDTQYF

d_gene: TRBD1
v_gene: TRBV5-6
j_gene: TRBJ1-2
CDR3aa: CASRGGGDGYTF

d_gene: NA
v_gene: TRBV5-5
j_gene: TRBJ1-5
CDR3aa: CASSSYPTVQPQHF

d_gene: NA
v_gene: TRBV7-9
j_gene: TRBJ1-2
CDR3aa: CASSHTGLNYGYTF

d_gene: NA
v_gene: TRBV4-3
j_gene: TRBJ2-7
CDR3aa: CASSQERGHYEQYF

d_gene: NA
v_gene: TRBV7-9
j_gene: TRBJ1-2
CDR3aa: CASSLGIYGYTF

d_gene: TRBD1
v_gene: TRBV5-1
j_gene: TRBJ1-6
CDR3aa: CASSLRDREDSPLHF

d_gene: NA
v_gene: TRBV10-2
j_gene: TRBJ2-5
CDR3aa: CASSESGGIYQETQYF

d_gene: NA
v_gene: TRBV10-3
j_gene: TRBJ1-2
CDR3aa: CAISPLVGHGYTF

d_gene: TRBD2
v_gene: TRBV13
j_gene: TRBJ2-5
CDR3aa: CASSTLAGGLETQYF

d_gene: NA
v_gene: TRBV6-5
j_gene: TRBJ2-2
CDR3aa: CASSYSGNQYTGELFF

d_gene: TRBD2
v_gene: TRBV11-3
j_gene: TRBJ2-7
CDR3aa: CASTKIQLAGALGWKEQYF

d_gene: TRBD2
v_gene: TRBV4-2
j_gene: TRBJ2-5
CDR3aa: CASSQAGSGTTQETQYF

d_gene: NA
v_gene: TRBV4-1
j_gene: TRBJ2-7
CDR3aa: CASSQDRGGGLSYEQYF

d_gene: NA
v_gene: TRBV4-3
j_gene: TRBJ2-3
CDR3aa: CASSQDRIAATDTQYF

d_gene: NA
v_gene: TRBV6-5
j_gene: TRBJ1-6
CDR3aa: CASSHRGGSPLHF

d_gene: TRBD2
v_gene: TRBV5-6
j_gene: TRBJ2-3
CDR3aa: CASTQGLAATDTQYF

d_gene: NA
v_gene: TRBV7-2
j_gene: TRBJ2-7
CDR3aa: CASSLGGGPGHEQYF

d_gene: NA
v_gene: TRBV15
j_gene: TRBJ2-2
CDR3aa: CATSSEDGTNTGELFF

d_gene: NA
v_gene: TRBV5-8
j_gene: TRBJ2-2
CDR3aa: CASPKNFGELFF

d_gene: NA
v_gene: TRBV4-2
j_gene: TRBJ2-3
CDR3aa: CASSQDTATVPSTDTQYF

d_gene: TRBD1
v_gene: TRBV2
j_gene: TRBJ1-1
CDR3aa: CASSELFTPGQGALNTEAFF

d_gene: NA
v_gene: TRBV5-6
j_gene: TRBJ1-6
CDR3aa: CASSPPRGDSPLHF

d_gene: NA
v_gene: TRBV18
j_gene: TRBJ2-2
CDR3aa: CASSEQGLNNTGELFF

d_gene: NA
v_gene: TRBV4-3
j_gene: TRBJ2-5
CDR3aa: CASSHGTGETQYF

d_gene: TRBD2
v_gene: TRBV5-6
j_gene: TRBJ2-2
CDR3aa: CASSLAWRGGYNGELFF

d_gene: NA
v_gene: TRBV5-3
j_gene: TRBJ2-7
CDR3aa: CARSFGLFYEQYF

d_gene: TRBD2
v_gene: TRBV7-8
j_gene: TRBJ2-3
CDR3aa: CASSLWSSGGPSTDTQYF

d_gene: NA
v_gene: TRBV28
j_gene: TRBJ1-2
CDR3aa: CASSLAAGNYGYTF

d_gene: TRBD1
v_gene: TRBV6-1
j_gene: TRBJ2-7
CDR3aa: CASSVTGEYEQYF

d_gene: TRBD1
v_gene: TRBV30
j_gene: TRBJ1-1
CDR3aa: CAWCGTGPGGSTEAFF

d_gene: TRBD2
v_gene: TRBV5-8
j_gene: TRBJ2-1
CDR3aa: CASSFQSPSGGGHNEQFF